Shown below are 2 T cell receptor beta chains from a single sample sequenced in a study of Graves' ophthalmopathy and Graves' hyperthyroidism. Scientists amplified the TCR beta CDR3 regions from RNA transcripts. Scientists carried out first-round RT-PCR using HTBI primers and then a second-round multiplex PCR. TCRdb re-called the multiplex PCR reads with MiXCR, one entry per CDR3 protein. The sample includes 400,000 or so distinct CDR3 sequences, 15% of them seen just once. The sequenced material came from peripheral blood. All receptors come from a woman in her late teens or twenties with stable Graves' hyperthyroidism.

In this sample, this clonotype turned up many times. As DNA, the CDR3 is TGTGCCAGCAGCTTAGTTCAACGGGACGAGCAGTACTTC. Protein sequence: CASSLVQRDEQYF. The chain is built from TRBV7-8 and TRBJ2-7; no reliable D call. Trimming took off 1 base at V and 5 bases at J, with 9 bases between the two ends. This CDR3 spans 13 amino acids. Per germline, CDR1 SGHVS and CDR2 FQNEAQ.

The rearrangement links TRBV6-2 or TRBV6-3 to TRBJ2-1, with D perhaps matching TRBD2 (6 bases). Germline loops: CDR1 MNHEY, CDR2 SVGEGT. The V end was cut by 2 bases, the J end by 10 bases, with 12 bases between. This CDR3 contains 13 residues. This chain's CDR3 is CASSYRLDWEQFF. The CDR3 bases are TGTGCCAGCAGTTACAGACTAGATTGGGAGCAGTTCTTC.